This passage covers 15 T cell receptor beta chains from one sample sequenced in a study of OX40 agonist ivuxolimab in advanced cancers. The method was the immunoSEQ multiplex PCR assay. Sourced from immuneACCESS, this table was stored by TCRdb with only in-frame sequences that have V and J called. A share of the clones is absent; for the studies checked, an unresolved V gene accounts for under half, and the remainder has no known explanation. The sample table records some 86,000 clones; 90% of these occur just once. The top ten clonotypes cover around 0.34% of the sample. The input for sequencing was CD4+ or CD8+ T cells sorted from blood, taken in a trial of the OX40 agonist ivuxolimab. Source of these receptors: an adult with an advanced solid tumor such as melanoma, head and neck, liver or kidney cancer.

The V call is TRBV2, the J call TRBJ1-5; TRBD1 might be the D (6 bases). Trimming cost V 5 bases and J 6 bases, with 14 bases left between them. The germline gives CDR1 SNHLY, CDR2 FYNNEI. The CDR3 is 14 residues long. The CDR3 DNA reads TGTGCCAGCAGTCGAGGACAGTCAGGTCAGCCCCAGCATTTT. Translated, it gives CASSRGQSGQPQHF.

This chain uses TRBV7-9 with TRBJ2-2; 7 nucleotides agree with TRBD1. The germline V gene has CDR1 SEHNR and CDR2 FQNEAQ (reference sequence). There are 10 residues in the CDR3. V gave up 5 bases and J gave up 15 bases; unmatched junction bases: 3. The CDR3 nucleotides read TGTGCCAGCAGCCTCGACAGGGTGTTTTTT. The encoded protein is CASSLDRVFF.

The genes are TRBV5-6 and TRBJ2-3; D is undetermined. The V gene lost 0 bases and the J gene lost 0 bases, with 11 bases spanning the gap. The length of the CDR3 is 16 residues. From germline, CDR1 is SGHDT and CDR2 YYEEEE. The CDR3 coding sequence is TGTGCCAGCAGCTTGGGCAGTCACTCTAGCACAGATACGCAGTATTTT. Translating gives CASSLGSHSSTDTQYF.

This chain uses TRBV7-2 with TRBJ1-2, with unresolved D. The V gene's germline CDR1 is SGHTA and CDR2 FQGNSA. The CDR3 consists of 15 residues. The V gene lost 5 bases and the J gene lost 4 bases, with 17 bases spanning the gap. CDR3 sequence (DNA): TGTGCCAGCAGCCCTTCGTGGAGGGTGAGCTATGGCTACACCTTC. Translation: CASSPSWRVSYGYTF.

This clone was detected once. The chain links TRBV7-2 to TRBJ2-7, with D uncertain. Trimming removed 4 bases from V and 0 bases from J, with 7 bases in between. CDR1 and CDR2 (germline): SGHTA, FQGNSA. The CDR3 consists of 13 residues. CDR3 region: CASSSVTSYEQYF. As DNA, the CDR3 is TGTGCCAGCAGCTCGGTAACCTCCTACGAGCAGTACTTC.

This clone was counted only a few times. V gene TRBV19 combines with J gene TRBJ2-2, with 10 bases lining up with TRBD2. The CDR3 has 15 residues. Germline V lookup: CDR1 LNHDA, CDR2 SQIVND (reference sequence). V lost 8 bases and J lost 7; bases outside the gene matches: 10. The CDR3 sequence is CASSPSGGIIGELFF. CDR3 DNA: TGTGCCAGTTCCCCTAGCGGGGGTATTATCGGGGAGCTGTTTTTT. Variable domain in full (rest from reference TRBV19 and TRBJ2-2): DGGITQSPKYLFRKEGQNVTLSCEQNLNHDAMYWYRQDPGQGLRLIYYSQIVNDFQKGDIAEGYSVSREKKESFPLTVTSAQKNPTAFYLCASSPSGGIIGELFFGEGSRLTVL.

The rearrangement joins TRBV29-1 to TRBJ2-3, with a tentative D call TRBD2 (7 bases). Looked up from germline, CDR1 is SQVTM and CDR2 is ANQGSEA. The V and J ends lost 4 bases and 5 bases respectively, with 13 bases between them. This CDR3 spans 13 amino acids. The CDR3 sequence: CSVVGGPEDTQYF. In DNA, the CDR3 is TGCAGCGTTGTGGGGGGGCCGGAAGATACGCAGTATTTT.

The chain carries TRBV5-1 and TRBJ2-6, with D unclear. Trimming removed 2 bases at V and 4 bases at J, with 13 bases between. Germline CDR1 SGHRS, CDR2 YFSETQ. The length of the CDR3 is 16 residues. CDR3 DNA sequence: TGCGCCAGCAGCTTTAATCCTGGGAACGGGGCCAACGTCCTGACTTTC. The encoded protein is CASSFNPGNGANVLTF.

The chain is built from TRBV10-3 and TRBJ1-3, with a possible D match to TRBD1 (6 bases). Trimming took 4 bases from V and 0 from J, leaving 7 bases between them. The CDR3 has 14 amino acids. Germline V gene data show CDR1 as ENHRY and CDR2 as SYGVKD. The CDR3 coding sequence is TGTGCCATCAGTGGACAGGCCTCTGGAAACACCATATATTTT. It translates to CAISGQASGNTIYF.

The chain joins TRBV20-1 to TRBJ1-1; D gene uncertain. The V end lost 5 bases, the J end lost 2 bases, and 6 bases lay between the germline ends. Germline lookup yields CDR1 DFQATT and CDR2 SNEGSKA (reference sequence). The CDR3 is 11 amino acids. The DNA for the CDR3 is TGCAGTGCTCATCCTAACACTGAAGCTTTCTTT. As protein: CSAHPNTEAFF.

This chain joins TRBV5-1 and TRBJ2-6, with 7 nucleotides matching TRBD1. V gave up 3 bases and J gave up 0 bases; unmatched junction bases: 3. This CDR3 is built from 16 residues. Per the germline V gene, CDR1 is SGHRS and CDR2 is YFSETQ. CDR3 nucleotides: TGCGCCAGCAGCTCGAAGGGGGCCTCTGGGGCCAACGTCCTGACTTTC. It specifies CASSSKGASGANVLTF.

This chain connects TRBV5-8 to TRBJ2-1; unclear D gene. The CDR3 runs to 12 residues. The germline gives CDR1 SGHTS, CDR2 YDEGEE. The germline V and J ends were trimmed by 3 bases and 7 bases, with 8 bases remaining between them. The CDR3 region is CASSSLWNEQFF. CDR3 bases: TGTGCCAGCAGCTCCTTGTGGAATGAGCAGTTCTTC.

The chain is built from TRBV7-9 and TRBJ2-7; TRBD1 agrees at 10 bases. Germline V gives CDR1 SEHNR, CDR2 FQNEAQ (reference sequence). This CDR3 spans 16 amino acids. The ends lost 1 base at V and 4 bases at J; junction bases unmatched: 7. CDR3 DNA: TGTGCCAGCAGCTTAGGATCGGACAGGGGGGGATACGAGCAGTACTTC. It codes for CASSLGSDRGGYEQYF.

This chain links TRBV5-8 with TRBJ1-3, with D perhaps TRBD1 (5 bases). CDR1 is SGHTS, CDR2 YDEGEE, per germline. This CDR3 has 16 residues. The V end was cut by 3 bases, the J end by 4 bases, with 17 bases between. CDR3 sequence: CASSSRVITAGNTIYF. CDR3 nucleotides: TGTGCCAGCAGCTCCAGGGTTATAACGGCGGGAAACACCATATATTTT.

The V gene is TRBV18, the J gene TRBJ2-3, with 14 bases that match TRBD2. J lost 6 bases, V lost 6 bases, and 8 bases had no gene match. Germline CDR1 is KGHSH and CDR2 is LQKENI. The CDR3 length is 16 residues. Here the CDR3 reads CASSAGTSGGPDTQYF. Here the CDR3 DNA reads TGTGCCAGCTCGGCCGGGACTAGCGGGGGCCCGGATACGCAGTATTTT.